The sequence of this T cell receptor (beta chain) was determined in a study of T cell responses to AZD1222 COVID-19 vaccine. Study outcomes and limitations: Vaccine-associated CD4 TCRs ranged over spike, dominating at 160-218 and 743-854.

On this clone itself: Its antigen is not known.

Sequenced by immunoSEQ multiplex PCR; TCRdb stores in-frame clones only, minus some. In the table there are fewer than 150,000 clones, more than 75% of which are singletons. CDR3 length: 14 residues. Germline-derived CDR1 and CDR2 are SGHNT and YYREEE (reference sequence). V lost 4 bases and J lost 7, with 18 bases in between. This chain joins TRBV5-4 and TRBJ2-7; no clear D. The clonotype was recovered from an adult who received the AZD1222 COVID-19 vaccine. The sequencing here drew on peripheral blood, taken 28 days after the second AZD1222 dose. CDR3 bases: TGTGCCAGCAGCCCCCCGGCGTCCGGCGGTGAGCAGTACTTC. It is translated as CASSPPASGGEQYF. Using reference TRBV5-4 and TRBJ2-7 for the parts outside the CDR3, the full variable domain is ETGVTQSPTHLIKTRGQQVTLRCSSQSGHNTVSWYQQALGQGPQFIFQYYREEENGRGNFPPRFSGLQFPNYSSELNVNALELDDSALYLCASSPPASGGEQYFGPGTRLTVT.